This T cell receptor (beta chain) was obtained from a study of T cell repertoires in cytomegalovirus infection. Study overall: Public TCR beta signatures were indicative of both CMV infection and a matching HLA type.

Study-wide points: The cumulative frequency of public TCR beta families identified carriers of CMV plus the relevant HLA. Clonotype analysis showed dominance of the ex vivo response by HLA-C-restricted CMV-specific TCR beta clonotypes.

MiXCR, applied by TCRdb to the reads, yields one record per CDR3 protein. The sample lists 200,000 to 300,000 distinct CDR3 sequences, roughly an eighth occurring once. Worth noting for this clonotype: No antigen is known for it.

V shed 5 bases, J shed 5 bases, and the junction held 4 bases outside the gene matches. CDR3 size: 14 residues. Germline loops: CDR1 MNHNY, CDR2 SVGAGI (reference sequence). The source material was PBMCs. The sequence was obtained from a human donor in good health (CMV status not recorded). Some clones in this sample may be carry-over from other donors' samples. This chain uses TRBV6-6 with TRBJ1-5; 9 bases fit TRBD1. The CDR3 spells CASSGQGPHQPQHF. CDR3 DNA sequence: TGTGCCAGCAGTGGACAGGGGCCCCATCAGCCCCAGCATTTT.